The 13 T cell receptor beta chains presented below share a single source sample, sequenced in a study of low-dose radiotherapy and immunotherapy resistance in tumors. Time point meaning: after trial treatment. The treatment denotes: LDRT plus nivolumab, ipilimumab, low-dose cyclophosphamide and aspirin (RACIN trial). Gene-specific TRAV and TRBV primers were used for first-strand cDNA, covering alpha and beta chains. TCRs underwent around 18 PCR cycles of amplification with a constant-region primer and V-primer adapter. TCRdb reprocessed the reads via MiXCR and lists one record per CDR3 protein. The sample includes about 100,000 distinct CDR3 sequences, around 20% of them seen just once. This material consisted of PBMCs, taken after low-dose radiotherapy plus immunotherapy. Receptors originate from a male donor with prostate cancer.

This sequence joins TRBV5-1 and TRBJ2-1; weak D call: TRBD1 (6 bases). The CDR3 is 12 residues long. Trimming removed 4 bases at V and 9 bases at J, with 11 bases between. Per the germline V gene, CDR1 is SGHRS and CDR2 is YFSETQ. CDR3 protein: CASSTPTGEQFF. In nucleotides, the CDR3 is TGCGCCAGCAGCACGCCGACAGGTGAGCAGTTCTTC. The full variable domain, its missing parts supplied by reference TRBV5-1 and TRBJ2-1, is KAGVTQTPRYLIKTRGQQVTLSCSPISGHRSVSWYQQTPGQGLQFLFEYFSETQRNKGNFPGRFSGRQFSNSRSEMNVSTLELGDSALYLCASSTPTGEQFFGPGTRLTVL.

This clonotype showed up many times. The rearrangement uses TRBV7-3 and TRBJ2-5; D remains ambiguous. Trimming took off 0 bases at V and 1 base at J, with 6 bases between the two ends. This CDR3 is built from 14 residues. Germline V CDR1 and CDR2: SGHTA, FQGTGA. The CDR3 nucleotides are TGTGCCAGCAGCTTAACGGGTATCCAAGAGACCCAGTACTTC. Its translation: CASSLTGIQETQYF.

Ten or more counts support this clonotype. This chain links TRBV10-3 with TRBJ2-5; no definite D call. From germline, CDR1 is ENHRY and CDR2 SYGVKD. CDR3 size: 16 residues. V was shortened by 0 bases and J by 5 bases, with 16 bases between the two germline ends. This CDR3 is CAISESDGRSRETQYF. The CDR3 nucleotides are TGTGCCATCAGTGAGTCAGACGGGCGGAGCAGGGAGACCCAGTACTTC.

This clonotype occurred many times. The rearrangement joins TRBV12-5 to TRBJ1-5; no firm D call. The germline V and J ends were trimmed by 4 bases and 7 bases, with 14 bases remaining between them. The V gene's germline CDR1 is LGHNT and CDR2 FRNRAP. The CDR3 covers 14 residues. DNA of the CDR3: TGTGCTAGTGGTTCCGGGGAGAGTCGCCAGCCCCAGCATTTT. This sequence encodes CASGSGESRQPQHF.

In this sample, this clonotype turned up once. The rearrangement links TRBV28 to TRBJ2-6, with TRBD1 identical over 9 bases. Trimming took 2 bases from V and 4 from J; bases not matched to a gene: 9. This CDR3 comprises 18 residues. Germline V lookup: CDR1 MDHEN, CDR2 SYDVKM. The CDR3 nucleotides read TGTGCCAGCAGTTTACCCAGACAAGGGACAGGGGGGGCCAACGTCCTGACTTTC. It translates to CASSLPRQGTGGANVLTF.

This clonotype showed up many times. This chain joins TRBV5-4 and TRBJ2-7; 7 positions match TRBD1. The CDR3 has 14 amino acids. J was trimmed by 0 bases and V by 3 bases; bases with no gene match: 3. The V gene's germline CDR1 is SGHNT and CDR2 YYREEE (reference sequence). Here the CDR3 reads CASSSRDSSYEQYF. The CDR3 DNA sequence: TGTGCCAGCAGCTCCCGGGACAGCTCCTACGAGCAGTACTTC.

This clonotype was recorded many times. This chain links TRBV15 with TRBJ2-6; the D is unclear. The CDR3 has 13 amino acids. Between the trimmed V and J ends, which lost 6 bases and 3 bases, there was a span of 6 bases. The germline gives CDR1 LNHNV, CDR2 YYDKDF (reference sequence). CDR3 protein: CATSASGANVLTF. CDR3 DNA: TGTGCCACCAGTGCCAGTGGGGCCAACGTCCTGACTTTC.

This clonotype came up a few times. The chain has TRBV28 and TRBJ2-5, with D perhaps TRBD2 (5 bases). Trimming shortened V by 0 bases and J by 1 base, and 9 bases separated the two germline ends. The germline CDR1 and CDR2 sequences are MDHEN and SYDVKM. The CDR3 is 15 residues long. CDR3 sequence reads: CASSLWMAGQETQYF. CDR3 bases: TGTGCCAGCAGTTTATGGATGGCGGGCCAAGAGACCCAGTACTTC.

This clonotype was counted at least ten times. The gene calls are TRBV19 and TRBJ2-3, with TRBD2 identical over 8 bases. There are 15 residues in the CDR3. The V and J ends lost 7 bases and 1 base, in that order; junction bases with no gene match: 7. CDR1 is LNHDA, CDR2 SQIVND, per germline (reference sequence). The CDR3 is CASNGRGAGTDTQYF. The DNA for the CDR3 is TGTGCCAGTAACGGGCGGGGGGCGGGCACAGATACGCAGTATTTT.

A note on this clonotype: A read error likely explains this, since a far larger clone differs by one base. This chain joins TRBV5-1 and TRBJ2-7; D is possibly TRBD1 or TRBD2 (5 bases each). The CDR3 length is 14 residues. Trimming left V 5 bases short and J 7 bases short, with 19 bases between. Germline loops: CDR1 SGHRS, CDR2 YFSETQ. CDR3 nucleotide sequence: TGCGCCAGCAGTCCCGGGACGGGACGAAATGAGCAGTACTTC. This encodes CASSPGTGRNEQYF.

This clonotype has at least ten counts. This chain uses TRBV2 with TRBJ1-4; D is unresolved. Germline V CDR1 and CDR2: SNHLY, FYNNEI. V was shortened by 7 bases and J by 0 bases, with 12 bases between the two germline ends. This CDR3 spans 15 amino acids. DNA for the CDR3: TGTGCCAGCACTGTTCGTCCAGCAACTAATGAAAAACTGTTTTTT. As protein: CASTVRPATNEKLFF.

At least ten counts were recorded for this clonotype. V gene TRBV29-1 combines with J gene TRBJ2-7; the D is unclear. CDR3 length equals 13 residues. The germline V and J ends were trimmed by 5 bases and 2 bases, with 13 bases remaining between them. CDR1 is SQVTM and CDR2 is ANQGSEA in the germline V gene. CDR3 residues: CSVTKADTYEQYF. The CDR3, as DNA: TGCAGCGTTACTAAAGCCGACACCTACGAGCAGTACTTC.

In DNA form, the CDR3 reads TGTGCCAGCTCACCCGGGACACCCGTAGAAAAACTGTTTTTT. Translation gives CASSPGTPVEKLFF. The V and J genes are TRBV18 and TRBJ1-4; possible D gene TRBD1, 6 bases. The CDR3 has 14 amino acids. Trimming pared 3 bases from V and 8 bases from J, leaving 13 bases between. The germline CDR1 and CDR2 sequences are KGHSH and LQKENI.